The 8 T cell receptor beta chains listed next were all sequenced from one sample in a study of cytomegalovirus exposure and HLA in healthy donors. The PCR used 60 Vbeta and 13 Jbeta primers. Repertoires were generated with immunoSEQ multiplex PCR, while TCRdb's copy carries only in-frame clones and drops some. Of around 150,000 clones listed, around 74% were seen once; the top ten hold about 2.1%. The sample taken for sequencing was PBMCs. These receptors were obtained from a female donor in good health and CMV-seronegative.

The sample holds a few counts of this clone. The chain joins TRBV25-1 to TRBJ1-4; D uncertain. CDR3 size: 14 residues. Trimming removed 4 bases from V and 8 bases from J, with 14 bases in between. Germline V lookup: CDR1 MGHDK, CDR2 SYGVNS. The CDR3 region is CASSAAGSEEKLFF. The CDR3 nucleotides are TGTGCCAGCAGTGCGGCCGGAAGCGAGGAAAAACTGTTTTTT. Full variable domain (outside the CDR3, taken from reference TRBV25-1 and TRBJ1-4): EADIYQTPRYLVIGTGKKITLECSQTMGHDKMYWYQQDPGMELHLIHYSYGVNSTEKGDLSSESTVSRIRTEHFPLTLESARPSHTSQYLCASSAAGSEEKLFFGSGTQLSVL.

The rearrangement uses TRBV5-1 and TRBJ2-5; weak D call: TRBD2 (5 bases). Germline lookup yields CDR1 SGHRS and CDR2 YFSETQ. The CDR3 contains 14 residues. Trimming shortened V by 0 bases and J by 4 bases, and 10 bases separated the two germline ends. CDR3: CASSLARGRETQYF. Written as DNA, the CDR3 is TGCGCCAGCAGCTTGGCCAGAGGGCGAGAGACCCAGTACTTC.

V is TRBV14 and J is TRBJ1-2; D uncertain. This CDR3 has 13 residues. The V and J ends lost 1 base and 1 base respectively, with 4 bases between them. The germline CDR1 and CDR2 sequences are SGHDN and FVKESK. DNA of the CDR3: TGTGCCAGCAGCCAAGTCGGTAACTATGGCTACACCTTC. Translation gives CASSQVGNYGYTF.

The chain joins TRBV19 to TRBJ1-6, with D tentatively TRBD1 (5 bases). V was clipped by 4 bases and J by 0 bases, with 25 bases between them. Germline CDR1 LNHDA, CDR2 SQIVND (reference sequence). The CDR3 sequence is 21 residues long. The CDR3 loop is CASSTRQISTFRSSYNSPLHF. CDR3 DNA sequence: TGTGCCAGTAGTACCAGACAGATTTCTACTTTTCGGAGCTCCTATAATTCACCCCTCCACTTT.

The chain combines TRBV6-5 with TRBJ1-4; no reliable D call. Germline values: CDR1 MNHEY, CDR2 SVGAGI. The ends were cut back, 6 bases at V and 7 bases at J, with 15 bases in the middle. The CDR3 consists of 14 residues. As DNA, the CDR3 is TGTGCCAGCAGCCGAACTCCAGGAGGTGAAAAACTGTTTTTT. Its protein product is CASSRTPGGEKLFF.

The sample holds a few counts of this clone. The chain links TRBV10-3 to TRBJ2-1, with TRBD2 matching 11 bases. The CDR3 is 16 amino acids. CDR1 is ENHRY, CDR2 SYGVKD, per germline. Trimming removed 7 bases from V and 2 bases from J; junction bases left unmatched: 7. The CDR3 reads CAINGGLAGTYNEQFF. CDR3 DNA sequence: TGTGCCATCAATGGAGGACTAGCGGGCACCTACAATGAGCAGTTCTTC.

The CDR3 sequence is CASRSTGSSGNTIYF. CDR3 DNA: TGTGCCAGCAGAAGCACAGGGAGCTCTGGAAACACCATATATTTT. The chain couples TRBV2 to TRBJ1-3, with D possibly matching TRBD1 (6 bases). V lost 6 bases and J 0 bases, leaving 12 bases between the germline ends. This CDR3 spans 15 amino acids. Germline V gives CDR1 SNHLY, CDR2 FYNNEI. The full variable domain, with the rest looked up from reference TRBV2 and TRBJ1-3, is EPEVTQTPSHQVTQMGQEVILRCVPISNHLYFYWYRQILGQKVEFLVSFYNNEISEKSEIFDDQFSVERPDGSNFTLKIRSTKLEDSAMYFCASRSTGSSGNTIYFGEGSWLTVV.

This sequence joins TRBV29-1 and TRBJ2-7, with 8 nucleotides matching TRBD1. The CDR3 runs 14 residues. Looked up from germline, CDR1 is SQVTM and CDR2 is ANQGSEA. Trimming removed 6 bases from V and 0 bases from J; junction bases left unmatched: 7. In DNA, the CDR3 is TGCAGCGTGGTGGACAGGGCCAGCTCCTACGAGCAGTACTTC. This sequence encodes CSVVDRASSYEQYF.